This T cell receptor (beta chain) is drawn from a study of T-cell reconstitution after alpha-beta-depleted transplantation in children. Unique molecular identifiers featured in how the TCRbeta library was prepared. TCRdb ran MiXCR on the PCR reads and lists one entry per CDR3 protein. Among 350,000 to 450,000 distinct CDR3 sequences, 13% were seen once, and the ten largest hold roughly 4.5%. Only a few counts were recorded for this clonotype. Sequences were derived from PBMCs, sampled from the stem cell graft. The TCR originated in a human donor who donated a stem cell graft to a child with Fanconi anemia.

The CDR3 DNA is TGTGCCAGCAGCCGACAGGAGAACACTGAAGCTTTCTTT. Its translation is CASSRQENTEAFF. This sequence joins TRBV12-3 or TRBV12-4 and TRBJ1-1, with a weak D call TRBD1 (6 bases). This CDR3 is built from 13 residues. V gave up 6 bases and J gave up 1 base, with 9 bases separating them.